This TCR beta chain is from a study of blood T cell repertoires in COVID-19. Study information: Sites in the United States, Italy and Spain provided acute and convalescent COVID-19 samples. PBMCs, B-cell-depleted T cells, or T cells provided the cDNA or gDNA that made up the material.

A single count supports this clone. The V gene lost 4 bases and the J gene lost 0 bases, with 17 bases spanning the gap. The CDR3 extends over 17 amino acids. Per the germline V gene, CDR1 is SGHDN and CDR2 is FVKESK. In the study's own analysis: Reference gene primers were amplified, and this amplification served to estimate nucleated cell counts. Clones were read by immunoSEQ multiplex PCR, and TCRdb kept only the in-frame ones, dropping some. The V and J calls and the clone size are those of that table, but D and trimming were determined from the DNA. The sample includes 150,000 or so clones, more than 70% of them seen just once.

The clonotype comes from a man between 50 and 59 years old with active or convalescent COVID-19. The rearrangement joins TRBV14 to TRBJ2-3; D perhaps matches TRBD2 (6 bases). The sequenced sample consisted of peripheral blood. In DNA, the CDR3 is TGTGCCAGCAGCCCCGGGACTGTTCGTTCTAGCACAGATACGCAGTATTTT. Protein product: CASSPGTVRSSTDTQYF.